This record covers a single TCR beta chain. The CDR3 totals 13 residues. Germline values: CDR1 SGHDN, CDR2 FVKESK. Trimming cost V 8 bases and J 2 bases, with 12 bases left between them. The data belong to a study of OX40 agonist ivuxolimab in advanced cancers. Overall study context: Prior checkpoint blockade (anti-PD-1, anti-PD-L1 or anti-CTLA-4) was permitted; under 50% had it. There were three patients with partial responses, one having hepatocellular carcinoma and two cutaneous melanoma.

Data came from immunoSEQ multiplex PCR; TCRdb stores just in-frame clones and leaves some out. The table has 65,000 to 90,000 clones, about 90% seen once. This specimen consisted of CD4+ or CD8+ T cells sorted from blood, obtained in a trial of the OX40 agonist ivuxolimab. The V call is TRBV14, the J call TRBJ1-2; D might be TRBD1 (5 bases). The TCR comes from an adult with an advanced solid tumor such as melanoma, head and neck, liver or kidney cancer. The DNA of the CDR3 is TGTGCCAGCTCCTCGGGGCGGAACTATGGCTACACCTTC. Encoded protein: CASSSGRNYGYTF.